These 14 T cell receptor beta chains originate from one sample sequenced in a study of shared clonotypes between healthy human individuals. The assay was immunoSEQ multiplex PCR, and TCRdb's table has in-frame clones only and misses some. The data contain about 1.1 million clones, more than 75% of them singletons. Sequenced material: memory CD4+ T cells from PBMCs. Specified subset: CD45RA-negative fraction. Receptor source: a man aged 18 to 29 in good health. Some clones in this sample may be carry-over from other donors' samples.

The rearrangement joins TRBV4-1 to TRBJ2-2; 14 nucleotides line up with TRBD2. CDR1 MGHRA and CDR2 YSYEKL come from the germline V gene. The CDR3 contains 16 residues. Trimming took 4 bases from V and 6 from J; bases not matched to a gene: 4. This chain's CDR3 is CASSPRLAGGSGELFF. As DNA, the CDR3 is TGCGCCAGCAGCCCGAGACTAGCGGGAGGGTCCGGGGAGCTGTTTTTT.

This clone was observed at least ten times. The rearrangement joins TRBV5-1 to TRBJ2-5, with D possibly TRBD1 on 6 matching bases. Per the germline V gene, CDR1 is SGHRS and CDR2 is YFSETQ. The ends were cut back, 0 bases at V and 2 bases at J, with 14 bases in the middle. This CDR3 spans 16 amino acids. The CDR3 here is CASSLGQEAGQETQYF. Written as DNA, the CDR3 is TGCGCCAGCAGCTTGGGACAGGAGGCTGGTCAAGAGACCCAGTACTTC.

Note on this clone: Additional DNA sequences in this sample encode the identical CDR3. The rearrangement joins TRBV18 to TRBJ2-5, with D unresolved. There are 12 residues in the CDR3. The V end was cut by 4 bases, the J end by 0 bases, with 3 bases between. The germline V gene encodes CDR1 KGHSH and CDR2 LQKENI. The CDR3 region is CASSQYQETQYF. The CDR3 DNA reads TGTGCCAGCTCACAGTACCAAGAGACCCAGTACTTC. The full variable domain, completed using reference TRBV18 and TRBJ2-5, is NAGVMQNPRHLVRRRGQEARLRCSPMKGHSHVYWYRQLPEEGLKFMVYLQKENIIDESGMPKERFSAEFPKEGPSILRIQQVVRGDSAAYFCASSQYQETQYFGPGTRLLVL.

This clone was seen once. This chain connects TRBV4-2 to TRBJ2-1, with D perhaps assigned TRBD1 or TRBD2 (5 bases each). Germline loops: CDR1 LGHNA, CDR2 YNFKEQ. The V gene lost 5 bases and the J gene lost 5 bases, with 10 bases spanning the gap. CDR3 length: 13 residues. The CDR3 protein is CASSSRGDNEQFF. The CDR3 DNA follows: TGTGCCAGCAGCTCCCGAGGGGACAATGAGCAGTTCTTC.

This rearrangement joins TRBV9 to TRBJ2-7; 8 positions agree with TRBD2. The CDR3 has 14 amino acids. The V segment lost 4 bases and the J segment 1 base; nucleotides outside the gene matches: 4. The germline V gene has CDR1 SGDLS and CDR2 YYNGEE. The DNA of the CDR3 is TGTGCCAGCAGCACCGGGGGGGATTCCTACGAGCAGTACTTC. This sequence encodes CASSTGGDSYEQYF.

The genes are TRBV10-3 and TRBJ1-1; weak D call: TRBD1 (6 bases). The CDR3 length is 11 residues. Looked up from germline, CDR1 is ENHRY and CDR2 is SYGVKD. The V end lost 10 bases, the J end lost 1 base, and 7 bases lay between the germline ends. The CDR3 DNA sequence: TGTGCCACGGGACAGAACACTGAAGCTTTCTTT. Its translation: CATGQNTEAFF.

About this clone itself: This may be a read error, as it is one base from a much larger clone. The sample has other DNA sequences that encode this CDR3 too. The chain links TRBV2 to TRBJ2-3; 8 bases line up with TRBD2. CDR3 size: 14 residues. V was clipped by 4 bases and J by 0 bases; unmatched bases: 0. CDR1 and CDR2 from the germline V gene are SNHLY and FYNNEI. CDR3: CASSASGSTDTQYF. The DNA of the CDR3 is TGTGCCAGCAGTGCTAGCGGGAGCACAGATACGCAGTATTTT.

The V gene is TRBV2, the J gene TRBJ1-5, with 7 bases that match TRBD1. Germline loops: CDR1 SNHLY, CDR2 FYNNEI. V shed 7 bases, J shed 6 bases, and the junction held 9 bases outside the gene matches. This CDR3 region has 14 residues. The CDR3, as DNA: TGTGCCAGCAAGGGGGTAGGGGGCGGTCAGCCCCAGCATTTT. Residues: CASKGVGGGQPQHF. Combining the CDR3 with reference TRBV2 and TRBJ1-5 gives the whole variable domain EPEVTQTPSHQVTQMGQEVILRCVPISNHLYFYWYRQILGQKVEFLVSFYNNEISEKSEIFDDQFSVERPDGSNFTLKIRSTKLEDSAMYFCASKGVGGGQPQHFGDGTRLSIL.

As for this clone: The same CDR3 can be traced to other DNA sequences in this sample. The V gene is TRBV7-3, the J gene TRBJ2-3, with 11 nucleotides matching TRBD2. Germline V gene sequence: CDR1 SGHTA, CDR2 FQGTGA. V dropped 2 bases and J dropped 3; count of bases not matched to a gene: 4. The CDR3 is 16 amino acids. CDR3 nucleotides: TGTGCCAGCAGCTTAGGGCTAGCGGGAGGTACAGATACGCAGTATTTT. Encoded protein: CASSLGLAGGTDTQYF.

This clone has just one count. The V and J genes are TRBV7-2 and TRBJ1-4; 7 bases fit TRBD1. Germline trimming cut 2 bases from V and 0 bases from J; bases unmatched to any gene: 3. Germline V lookup: CDR1 SGHTA, CDR2 FQGNSA. The CDR3 is made up of 16 amino acids. The CDR3 sequence: CASSLKGGATNEKLFF. For the CDR3, the DNA is TGTGCCAGCAGCTTAAAAGGGGGCGCAACTAATGAAAAACTGTTTTTT.

This chain connects TRBV6-5 to TRBJ1-2; D is ambiguous. V lost 5 bases and J lost 5, with 9 bases in between. Germline CDR1 reads MNHEY; CDR2 reads SVGAGI. The CDR3 covers 12 residues. The CDR3 DNA reads TGTGCCAGCAGTCCCGGTTCTTATGGCTACACCTTC. Translated, it gives CASSPGSYGYTF.

This clone was seen only a few times. As DNA, the CDR3 is TGTGCCAGCGCCCTATTTAACTATGGCTACACCTTC. Amino acids: CASALFNYGYTF. The chain employs TRBV28 and TRBJ1-2; no clear D gene. The CDR3 extends over 12 amino acids. V lost 8 bases and J lost 1, with 8 bases in between. Germline V gene data show CDR1 as MDHEN and CDR2 as SYDVKM.

The rearrangement links TRBV5-4 to TRBJ2-1; 7 bases are a match to TRBD2. With V trimmed by 0 bases and J by 10 bases, 7 bases remained unmatched. The germline CDR1 and CDR2 sequences are SGHNT and YYREEE (reference sequence). The CDR3 runs to 14 residues. CDR3 DNA sequence: TGTGCCAGCAGCTTGGGCGCGCGGGAGCGCGAGCAGTTCTTC. Its protein product is CASSLGAREREQFF.

This clone was seen more than once but under ten times. The chain joins TRBV28 to TRBJ2-4; D is ambiguous. Germline V CDR1 and CDR2: MDHEN, SYDVKM. V was shortened by 2 bases and J by 1 base, with 6 bases between the two germline ends. The CDR3 is 14 amino acids. CDR3 sequence reads: CASSLAGAKNIQYF. The CDR3 nucleotides read TGTGCCAGCAGTTTAGCCGGGGCCAAAAACATTCAGTACTTC.